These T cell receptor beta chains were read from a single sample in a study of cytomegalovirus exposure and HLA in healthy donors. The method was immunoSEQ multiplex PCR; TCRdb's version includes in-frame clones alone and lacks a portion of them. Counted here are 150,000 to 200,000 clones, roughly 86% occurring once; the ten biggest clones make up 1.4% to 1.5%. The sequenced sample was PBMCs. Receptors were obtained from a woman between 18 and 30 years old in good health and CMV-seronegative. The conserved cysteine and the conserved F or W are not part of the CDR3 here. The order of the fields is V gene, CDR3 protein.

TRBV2 AQQQRLSDYEQY
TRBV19 ASSIRGRGRNTEAF
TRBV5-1 ASSPGNMNTEAF
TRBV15 ATSRLGTSGYQETQY
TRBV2 ASSGTGREQY
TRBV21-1 ASSKGRSSDHLLF
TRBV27 ASSFQGNEKLF
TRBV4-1 ASSPDRGRAGELF
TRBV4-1 ASSQGRATNEKLF
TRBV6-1 ASSEALDWTGKYTIY
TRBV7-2 ASSLVGGMDTQY
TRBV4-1 ASSETAGRVSPGELF
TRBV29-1 SVVTGEANQPQH
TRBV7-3 ASSPLWAGAANTGELF
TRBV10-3 AIRTPQGTYEQY
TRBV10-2 ASSGRTGLAGGWGETQY
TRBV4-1 ASSQGGLGAGEQF
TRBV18 ASSPEQGSQPQH
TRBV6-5 ASSRTVDEQY
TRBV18 ASSPNANNQPQH
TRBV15 AAATGRVNEQY
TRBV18 ASSPVAGGYYEQY
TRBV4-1 ASSQSGQIYGYT
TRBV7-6 ASRIGGAGTEAF
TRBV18 ASSPQGDGYT
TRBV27 ASSLAGGVSTEAF
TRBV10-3 AISVRGQDQPQH
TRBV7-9 ASSITGAGANEQF
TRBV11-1 ASSPGQGGVDGNQPQH